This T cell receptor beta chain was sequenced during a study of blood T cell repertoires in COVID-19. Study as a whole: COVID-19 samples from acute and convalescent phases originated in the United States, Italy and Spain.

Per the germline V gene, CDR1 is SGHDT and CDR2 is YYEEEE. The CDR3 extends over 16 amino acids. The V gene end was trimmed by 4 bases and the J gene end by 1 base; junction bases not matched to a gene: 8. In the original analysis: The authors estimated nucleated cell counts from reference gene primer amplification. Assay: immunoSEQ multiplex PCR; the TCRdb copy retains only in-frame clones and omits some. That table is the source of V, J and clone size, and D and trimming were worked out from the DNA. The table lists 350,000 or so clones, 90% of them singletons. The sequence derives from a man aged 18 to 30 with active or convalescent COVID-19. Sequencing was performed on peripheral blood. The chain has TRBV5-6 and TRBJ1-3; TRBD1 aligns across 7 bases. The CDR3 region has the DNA TGTGCCAGCAGCCTTCGACAGGGTAGTTCTGGAAACACCATATATTTT. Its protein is CASSLRQGSSGNTIYF.